This is a list of T cell receptor beta chains from one sample in a study of blood T cells in healthy people across ages. Using its own MiXCR run on the 5' RACE reads, TCRdb lists one record per CDR3 protein. The top ten clones hold 13% of a sample with approximately 1,000,000 distinct CDR3 sequences, 35% to 45% of them seen once. The material sequenced was blood. These receptors were taken from a man younger than 35 in good health. CDR3s include the opening cysteine and the closing phenylalanine or tryptophan. The order of the fields is clone size, CDR3 length, J gene, D gene, V gene, CDR3 protein, CDR3 DNA. A D gene is named only where the DNA matches it firmly. Some rows mark clone size as missing; the rest say once, few, many or name a class of expanded clone.

clone_size: once; cdr3_length: 15; j_call: TRBJ2-3; d_call: TRBD2; v_call: TRBV20-1; cdr3_aa: CSTSAERGGLGTQYF; cdr3_nt: TGCAGTACTTCCGCCGAGCGGGGGGGCCTTGGTACGCAGTATTTT
clone_size: few; cdr3_length: 15; j_call: TRBJ1-5; d_call: .; v_call: TRBV18; cdr3_aa: CASSPLAQPDQPQHF; cdr3_nt: TGTGCCAGCTCACCACTTGCCCAACCGGATCAGCCCCAGCATTTT
clone_size: few; cdr3_length: 16; j_call: TRBJ1-2; d_call: TRBD1; v_call: TRBV7-6; cdr3_aa: CASSLEAGQGYYGYTF; cdr3_nt: TGTGCCAGCAGCCTGGAGGCGGGACAGGGCTACTATGGCTACACCTTC
clone_size: .; cdr3_length: 15; j_call: TRBJ2-7; d_call: .; v_call: TRBV6-5; cdr3_aa: CASSLGPAGSLEQYF; cdr3_nt: TGTGCCAGCAGCCTGGGGCCAGCCGGCTCTCTCGAGCAGTACTTC
clone_size: few; cdr3_length: 19; j_call: TRBJ2-3; d_call: TRBD2; v_call: TRBV7-2; cdr3_aa: CASSSKRTSGGDSTDTQYF; cdr3_nt: TGTGCCAGCAGCTCCAAGAGGACTAGCGGGGGGGATAGCACAGATACGCAGTATTTT
clone_size: few; cdr3_length: 11; j_call: TRBJ2-4; d_call: .; v_call: TRBV27; cdr3_aa: CASQAKNIQYF; cdr3_nt: TGTGCCAGCCAAGCCAAAAACATTCAGTACTTC
clone_size: .; cdr3_length: 16; j_call: TRBJ1-2; d_call: .; v_call: TRBV5-6; cdr3_aa: CASSGELEEIPYGYTF; cdr3_nt: TGTGCCAGCAGCGGGGAGTTGGAGGAAATTCCCTATGGCTACACCTTC
clone_size: .; cdr3_length: 13; j_call: TRBJ1-1; d_call: TRBD1; v_call: TRBV2; cdr3_aa: CASSDQAGGPAFF; cdr3_nt: TGTGCCAGCAGTGACCAGGCAGGGGGCCCAGCTTTCTTT
clone_size: .; cdr3_length: 16; j_call: TRBJ2-1; d_call: TRBD2; v_call: TRBV12-3/TRBV12-4; cdr3_aa: CASSYGSGGAYNEQFF; cdr3_nt: TGTGCCAGCAGTTACGGTAGCGGGGGGGCCTACAATGAGCAGTTCTTC
clone_size: few; cdr3_length: 13; j_call: TRBJ1-5; d_call: .; v_call: TRBV9; cdr3_aa: CASSGGEGQPQHF; cdr3_nt: TGTGCCAGCAGCGGAGGGGAAGGCCAGCCCCAGCATTTT
clone_size: few; cdr3_length: 12; j_call: TRBJ1-5; d_call: .; v_call: TRBV12-3/TRBV12-4; cdr3_aa: CASRMSNQPQHF; cdr3_nt: TGTGCCAGCAGGATGAGCAATCAGCCCCAGCATTTT
clone_size: .; cdr3_length: 14; j_call: TRBJ2-7; d_call: TRBD2; v_call: TRBV7-2; cdr3_aa: CASSQRAGGYEQYF; cdr3_nt: TGTGCCAGCAGCCAACGGGCGGGGGGGTACGAGCAGTACTTC
clone_size: .; cdr3_length: 15; j_call: TRBJ1-2; d_call: TRBD1; v_call: TRBV3-1; cdr3_aa: CASSQLTGADYGYTF; cdr3_nt: TGTGCCAGCAGCCAACTAACAGGGGCGGACTATGGCTACACCTTC
clone_size: few; cdr3_length: 16; j_call: TRBJ1-2; d_call: TRBD1; v_call: TRBV7-9; cdr3_aa: CASSLKGRTGPYGYTF; cdr3_nt: TGTGCCAGCAGCTTAAAGGGACGGACAGGGCCCTATGGCTACACCTTC
clone_size: .; cdr3_length: 15; j_call: TRBJ2-1; d_call: TRBD1; v_call: TRBV20-1; cdr3_aa: CSARETTGTLETQFF; cdr3_nt: TGCAGTGCTAGAGAAACGACAGGGACATTGGAGACCCAGTTCTTC
clone_size: many; cdr3_length: 13; j_call: TRBJ2-3; d_call: .; v_call: TRBV7-3; cdr3_aa: CASSSLGGDTQYF; cdr3_nt: TGTGCCAGCAGCTCGCTGGGGGGAGATACGCAGTATTTT
clone_size: few; cdr3_length: 13; j_call: TRBJ2-5; d_call: .; v_call: TRBV5-6; cdr3_aa: CASSRDFQETQYF; cdr3_nt: TGTGCCAGCAGCCGAGACTTCCAAGAGACCCAGTACTTC
clone_size: once; cdr3_length: 15; j_call: TRBJ1-1; d_call: .; v_call: TRBV29-1; cdr3_aa: CSVGGQDYTNTEAFF; cdr3_nt: TGCAGCGTGGGGGGGCAGGACTACACGAACACTGAAGCTTTCTTT
clone_size: few; cdr3_length: 17; j_call: TRBJ1-1; d_call: .; v_call: TRBV20-1; cdr3_aa: CSAARIEGFVLNTEAFF; cdr3_nt: TGCAGTGCTGCCAGAATTGAGGGTTTCGTTCTGAACACTGAAGCTTTCTTT
clone_size: few; cdr3_length: 15; j_call: TRBJ1-1; d_call: TRBD1; v_call: TRBV7-9; cdr3_aa: CASSLGQAVNTEAFF; cdr3_nt: TGTGCCAGCAGCCTCGGACAGGCGGTGAACACTGAAGCTTTCTTT